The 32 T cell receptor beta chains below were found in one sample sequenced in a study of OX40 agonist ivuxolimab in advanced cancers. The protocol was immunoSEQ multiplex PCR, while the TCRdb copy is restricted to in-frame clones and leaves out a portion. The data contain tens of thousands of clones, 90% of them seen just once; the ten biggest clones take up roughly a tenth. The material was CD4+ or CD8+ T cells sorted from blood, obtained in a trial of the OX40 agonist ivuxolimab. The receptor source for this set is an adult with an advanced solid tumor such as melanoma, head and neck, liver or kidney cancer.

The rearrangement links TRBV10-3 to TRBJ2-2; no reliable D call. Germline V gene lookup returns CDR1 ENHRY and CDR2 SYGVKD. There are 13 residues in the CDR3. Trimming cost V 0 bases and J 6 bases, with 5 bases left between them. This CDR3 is CAISESRPGELFF. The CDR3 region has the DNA TGTGCCATCAGTGAGTCCCGACCCGGGGAGCTGTTTTTT.

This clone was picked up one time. In DNA, the CDR3 is TGTGCCAGCAGCTCTAGACAGGGGACAGATACGCAGTATTTT. Translation gives CASSSRQGTDTQYF. The rearrangement uses TRBV7-6 and TRBJ2-3; 8 nucleotides agree with TRBD1. The J segment lost 3 bases and the V segment lost 4 bases, leaving 3 bases of the junction unmatched. The CDR3 runs 14 residues. Germline values: CDR1 SGHVS, CDR2 FNYEAQ. Full variable domain (remainder filled in from reference TRBV7-6 and TRBJ2-3): GAGVSQSPRYKVTKRGQDVALRCDPISGHVSLYWYRQALGQGPEFLTYFNYEAQQDKSGLPNDRFSAERPEGSISTLTIQRTEQRDSAMYRCASSSRQGTDTQYFGPGTRLTVL.

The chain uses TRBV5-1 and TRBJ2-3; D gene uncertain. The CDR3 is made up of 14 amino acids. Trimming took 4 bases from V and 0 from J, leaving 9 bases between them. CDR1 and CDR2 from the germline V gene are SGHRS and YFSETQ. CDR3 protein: CASSPPLSTDTQYF. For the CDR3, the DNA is TGCGCCAGCAGCCCCCCCCTTAGCACAGATACGCAGTATTTT.

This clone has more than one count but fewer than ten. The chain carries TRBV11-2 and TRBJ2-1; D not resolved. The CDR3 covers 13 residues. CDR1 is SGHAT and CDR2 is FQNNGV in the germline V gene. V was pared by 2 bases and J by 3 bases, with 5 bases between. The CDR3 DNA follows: TGTGCCAGCAGCTTATCTGTCTACAATGAGCAGTTCTTC. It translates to CASSLSVYNEQFF.

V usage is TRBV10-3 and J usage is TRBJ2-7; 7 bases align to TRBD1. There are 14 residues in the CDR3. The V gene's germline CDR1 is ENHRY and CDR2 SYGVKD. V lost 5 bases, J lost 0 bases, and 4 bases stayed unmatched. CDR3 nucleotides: TGTGCCATCAGTAACAGGGGTGGCTCCTACGAGCAGTACTTC. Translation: CAISNRGGSYEQYF.

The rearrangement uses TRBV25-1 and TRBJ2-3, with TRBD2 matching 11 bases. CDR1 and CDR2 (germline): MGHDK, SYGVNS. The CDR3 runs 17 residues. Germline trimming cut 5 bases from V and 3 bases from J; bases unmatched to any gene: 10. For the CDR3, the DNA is TGTGCCAGCAGTATCAGACTAGCGGGACGGGTAACAGATACGCAGTATTTT. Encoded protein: CASSIRLAGRVTDTQYF.

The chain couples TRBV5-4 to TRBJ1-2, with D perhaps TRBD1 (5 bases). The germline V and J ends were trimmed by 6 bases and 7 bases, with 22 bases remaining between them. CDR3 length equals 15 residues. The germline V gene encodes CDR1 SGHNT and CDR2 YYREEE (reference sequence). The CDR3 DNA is TGTGCCAGCAACACGCCTGAAGGGGCGGGGGTTGGCTACACCTTC. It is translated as CASNTPEGAGVGYTF. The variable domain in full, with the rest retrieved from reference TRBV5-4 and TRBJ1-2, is ETGVTQSPTHLIKTRGQQVTLRCSSQSGHNTVSWYQQALGQGPQFIFQYYREEENGRGNFPPRFSGLQFPNYSSELNVNALELDDSALYLCASNTPEGAGVGYTFGSGTRLTVV.

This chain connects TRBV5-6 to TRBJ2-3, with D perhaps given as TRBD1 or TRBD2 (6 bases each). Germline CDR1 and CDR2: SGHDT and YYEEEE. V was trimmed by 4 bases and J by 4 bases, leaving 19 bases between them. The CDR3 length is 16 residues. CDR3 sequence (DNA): TGTGCCAGCAGCCGCGCTCGGGGGCGTATGCCAGATACGCAGTATTTT. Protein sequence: CASSRARGRMPDTQYF. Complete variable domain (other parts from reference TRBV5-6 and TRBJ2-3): DAGVTQSPTHLIKTRGQQVTLRCSPKSGHDTVSWYQQALGQGPQFIFQYYEEEERQRGNFPDRFSGHQFPNYSSELNVNALLLGDSALYLCASSRARGRMPDTQYFGPGTRLTVL.

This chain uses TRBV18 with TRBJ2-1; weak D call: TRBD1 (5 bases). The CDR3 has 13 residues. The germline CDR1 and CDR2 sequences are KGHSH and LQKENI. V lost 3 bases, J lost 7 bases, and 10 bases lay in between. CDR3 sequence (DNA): TGTGCCAGCTCACCTAAAAGGGGTAATGAGCAGTTCTTC. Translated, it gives CASSPKRGNEQFF.

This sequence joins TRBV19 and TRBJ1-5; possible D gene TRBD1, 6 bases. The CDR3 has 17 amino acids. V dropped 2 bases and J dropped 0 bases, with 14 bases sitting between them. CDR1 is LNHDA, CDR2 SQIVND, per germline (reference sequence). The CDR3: CASSIKGQPYSNQPQHF. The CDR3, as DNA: TGTGCCAGTAGTATAAAAGGACAGCCCTATAGCAATCAGCCCCAGCATTTT.

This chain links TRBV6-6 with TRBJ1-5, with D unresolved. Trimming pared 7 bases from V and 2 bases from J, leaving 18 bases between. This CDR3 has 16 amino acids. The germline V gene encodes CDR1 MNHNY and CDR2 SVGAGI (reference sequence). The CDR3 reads CASIYKGSRGNQPQHF. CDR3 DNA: TGTGCCAGCATCTACAAGGGTTCGCGAGGCAATCAGCCCCAGCATTTT.

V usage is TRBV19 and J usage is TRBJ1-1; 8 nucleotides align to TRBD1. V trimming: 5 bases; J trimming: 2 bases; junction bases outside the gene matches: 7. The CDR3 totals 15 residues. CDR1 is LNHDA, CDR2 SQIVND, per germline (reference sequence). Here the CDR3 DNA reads TGTGCCAGTAGTTCACGGACAGGGCCTAACACTGAAGCTTTCTTT. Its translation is CASSSRTGPNTEAFF.

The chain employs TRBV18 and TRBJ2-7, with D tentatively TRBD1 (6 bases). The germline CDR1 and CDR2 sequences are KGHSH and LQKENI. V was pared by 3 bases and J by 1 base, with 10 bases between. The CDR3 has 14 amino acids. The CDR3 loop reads CASSPGTPSYEQYF. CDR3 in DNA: TGTGCCAGCTCACCCGGGACACCGTCCTACGAGCAGTACTTC. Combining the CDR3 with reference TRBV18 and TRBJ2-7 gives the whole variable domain NAGVMQNPRHLVRRRGQEARLRCSPMKGHSHVYWYRQLPEEGLKFMVYLQKENIIDESGMPKERFSAEFPKEGPSILRIQQVVRGDSAAYFCASSPGTPSYEQYFGPGTRLTVT.

In nucleotides, the CDR3 is TGTGCCAGCACCGTCGGACAGTCTGACTATGGCTACACCTTC. It is translated as CASTVGQSDYGYTF. V is TRBV6-1 and J is TRBJ1-2; TRBD1 is a possible D gene (6 bases). The CDR3 consists of 14 residues. The V and J ends lost 7 bases and 3 bases respectively, with 15 bases between them. Germline V gene data show CDR1 as MNHNS and CDR2 as SASEGT.

CDR3 nucleotide sequence: TGTGCCAGCAGTGTTGGACTAGCGGGAGGGGCTGAGCAGTACTTC. Translating gives CASSVGLAGGAEQYF. The chain combines TRBV2 with TRBJ2-7; TRBD2 agrees at 15 bases. Germline trimming cut 4 bases from V and 7 bases from J; bases unmatched to any gene: 5. The CDR3 spans 15 residues. Germline CDR1 is SNHLY and CDR2 is FYNNEI.

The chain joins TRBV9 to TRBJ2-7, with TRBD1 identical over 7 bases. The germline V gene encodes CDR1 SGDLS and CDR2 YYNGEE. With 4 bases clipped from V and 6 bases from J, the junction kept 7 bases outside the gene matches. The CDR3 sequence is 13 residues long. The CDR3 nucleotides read TGTGCCAGCAGCACCACAGGGGTTGGCGAGCAGTACTTC. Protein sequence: CASSTTGVGEQYF.

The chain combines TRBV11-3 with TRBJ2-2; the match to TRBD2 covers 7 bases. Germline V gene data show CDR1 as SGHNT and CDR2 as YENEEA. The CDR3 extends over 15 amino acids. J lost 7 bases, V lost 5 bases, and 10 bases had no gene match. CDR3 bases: TGTGCCAGCAGCCTTGGATTGGGAGGGAGCGGGGAGCTGTTTTTT. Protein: CASSLGLGGSGELFF.

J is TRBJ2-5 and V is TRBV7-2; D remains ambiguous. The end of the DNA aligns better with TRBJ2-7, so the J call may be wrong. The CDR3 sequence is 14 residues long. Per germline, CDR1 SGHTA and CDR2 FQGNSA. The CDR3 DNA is TGTGCCAGCAGCTTAGGCGTCTACAGCTACGAGCAGTACTTC. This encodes CASSLGVYSYEQYF.

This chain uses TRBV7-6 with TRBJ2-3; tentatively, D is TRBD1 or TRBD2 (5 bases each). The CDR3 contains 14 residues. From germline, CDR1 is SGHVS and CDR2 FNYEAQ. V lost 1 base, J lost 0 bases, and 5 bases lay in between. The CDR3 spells CASSLGDSTDTQYF. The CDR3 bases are TGTGCCAGCAGCTTAGGGGACAGCACAGATACGCAGTATTTT.

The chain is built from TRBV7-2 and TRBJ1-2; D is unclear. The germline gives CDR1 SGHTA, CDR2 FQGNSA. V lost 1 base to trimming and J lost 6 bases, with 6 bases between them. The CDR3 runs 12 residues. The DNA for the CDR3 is TGTGCCAGCAGCTTAGGGAACAATGGCTACACCTTC. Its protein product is CASSLGNNGYTF.

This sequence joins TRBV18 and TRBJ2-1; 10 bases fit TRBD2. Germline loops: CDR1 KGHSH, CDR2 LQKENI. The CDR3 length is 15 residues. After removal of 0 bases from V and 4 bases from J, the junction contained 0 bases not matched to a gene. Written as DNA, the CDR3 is TGTGCCAGCTCACCACCACTAGCGGGGTACAATGAGCAGTTCTTC. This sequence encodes CASSPPLAGYNEQFF.

Here the CDR3 reads CASSLPPGGLQETQYF. The CDR3 nucleotides read TGTGCCAGCTCACTCCCTCCGGGGGGCCTCCAAGAGACCCAGTACTTC. This chain links TRBV18 with TRBJ2-5; D is possibly TRBD2 (7 bases). The CDR3 runs to 16 residues. V gave up 4 bases and J gave up 1 base, with 16 bases separating them. From germline, CDR1 is KGHSH and CDR2 LQKENI.

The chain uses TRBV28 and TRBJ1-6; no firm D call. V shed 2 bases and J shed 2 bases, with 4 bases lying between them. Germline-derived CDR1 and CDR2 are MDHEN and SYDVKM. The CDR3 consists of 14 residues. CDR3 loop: CASSLRAYNSPLHF. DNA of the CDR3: TGTGCCAGCAGTTTACGGGCCTATAATTCACCCCTCCACTTT.

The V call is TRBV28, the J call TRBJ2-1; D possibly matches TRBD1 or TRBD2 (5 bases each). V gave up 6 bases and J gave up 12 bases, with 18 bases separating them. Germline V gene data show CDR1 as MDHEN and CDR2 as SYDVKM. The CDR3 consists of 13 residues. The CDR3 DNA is TGTGCCAGCAGGGGGGTCCCGTTTCTTCGGCAGTTCTTC. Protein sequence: CASRGVPFLRQFF.

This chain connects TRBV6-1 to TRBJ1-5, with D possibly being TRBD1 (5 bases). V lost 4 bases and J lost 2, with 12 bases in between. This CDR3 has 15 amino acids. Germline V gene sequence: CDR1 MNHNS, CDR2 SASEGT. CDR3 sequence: CASSAFPGRNQPQHF. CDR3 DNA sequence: TGTGCCAGCAGTGCCTTTCCAGGGCGCAATCAGCCCCAGCATTTT.

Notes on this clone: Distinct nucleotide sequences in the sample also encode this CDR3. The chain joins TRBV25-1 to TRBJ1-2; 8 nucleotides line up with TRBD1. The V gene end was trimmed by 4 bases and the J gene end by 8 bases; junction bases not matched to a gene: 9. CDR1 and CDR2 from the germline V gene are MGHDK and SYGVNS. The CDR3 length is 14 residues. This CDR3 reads CASSVGQGAIGYTF. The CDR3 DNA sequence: TGTGCCAGCAGTGTGGGGCAGGGGGCGATAGGCTACACCTTC.

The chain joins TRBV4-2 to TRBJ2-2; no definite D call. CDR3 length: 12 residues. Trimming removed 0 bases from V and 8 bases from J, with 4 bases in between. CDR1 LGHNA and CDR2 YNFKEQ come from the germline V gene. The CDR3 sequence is CASSQETGELFF. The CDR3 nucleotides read TGTGCCAGCAGCCAAGAGACGGGGGAGCTGTTTTTT.

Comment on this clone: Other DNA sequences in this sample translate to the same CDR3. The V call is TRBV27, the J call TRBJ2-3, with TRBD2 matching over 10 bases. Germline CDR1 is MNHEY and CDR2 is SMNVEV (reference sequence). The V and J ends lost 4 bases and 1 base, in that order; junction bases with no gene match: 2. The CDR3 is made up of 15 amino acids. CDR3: CASSSLAGGTDTQYF. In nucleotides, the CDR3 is TGTGCCAGCAGTTCTCTAGCGGGGGGCACAGATACGCAGTATTTT.

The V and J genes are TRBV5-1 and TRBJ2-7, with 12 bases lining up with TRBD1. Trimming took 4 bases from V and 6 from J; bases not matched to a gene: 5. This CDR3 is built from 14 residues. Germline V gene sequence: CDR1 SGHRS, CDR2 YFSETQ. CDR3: CASSQGQGAGEQYF. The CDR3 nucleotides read TGCGCCAGCAGCCAGGGACAGGGGGCAGGCGAGCAGTACTTC.

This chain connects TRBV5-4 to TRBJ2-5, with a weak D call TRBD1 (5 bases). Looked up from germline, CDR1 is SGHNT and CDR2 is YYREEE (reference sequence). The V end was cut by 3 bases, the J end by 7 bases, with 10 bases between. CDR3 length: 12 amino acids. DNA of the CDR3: TGTGCCAGCAGCTCCCTCCAGGGGACCCAGTACTTC. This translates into CASSSLQGTQYF. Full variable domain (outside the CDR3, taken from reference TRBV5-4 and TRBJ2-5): ETGVTQSPTHLIKTRGQQVTLRCSSQSGHNTVSWYQQALGQGPQFIFQYYREEENGRGNFPPRFSGLQFPNYSSELNVNALELDDSALYLCASSSLQGTQYFGPGTRLLVL.

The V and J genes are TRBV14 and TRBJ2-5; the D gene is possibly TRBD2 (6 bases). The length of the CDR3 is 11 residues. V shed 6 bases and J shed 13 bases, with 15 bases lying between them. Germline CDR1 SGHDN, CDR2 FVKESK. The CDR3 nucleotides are TGTGCCAGCAGTCCGGGCGGGGCCCGGTACTTC. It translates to CASSPGGARYF.

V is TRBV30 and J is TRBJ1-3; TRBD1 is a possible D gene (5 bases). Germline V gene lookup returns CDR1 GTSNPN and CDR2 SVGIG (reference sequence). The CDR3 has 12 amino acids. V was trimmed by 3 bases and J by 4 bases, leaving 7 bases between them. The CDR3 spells CAWRSGGNTIYF. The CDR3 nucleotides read TGTGCCTGGAGATCAGGGGGAAACACCATATATTTT.